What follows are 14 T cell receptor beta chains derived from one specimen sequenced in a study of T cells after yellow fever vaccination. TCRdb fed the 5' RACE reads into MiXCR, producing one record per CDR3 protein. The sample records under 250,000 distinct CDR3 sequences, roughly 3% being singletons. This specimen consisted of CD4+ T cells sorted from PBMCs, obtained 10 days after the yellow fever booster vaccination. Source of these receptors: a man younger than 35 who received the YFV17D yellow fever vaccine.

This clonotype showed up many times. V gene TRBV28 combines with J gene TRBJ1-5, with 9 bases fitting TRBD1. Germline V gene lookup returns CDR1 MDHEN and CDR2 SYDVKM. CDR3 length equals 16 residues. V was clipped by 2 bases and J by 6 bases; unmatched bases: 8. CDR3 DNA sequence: TGTGCCAGCAGTTTACTCTGGGGACAGGGACGTCAGCCCCAGCATTTT. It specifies CASSLLWGQGRQPQHF.

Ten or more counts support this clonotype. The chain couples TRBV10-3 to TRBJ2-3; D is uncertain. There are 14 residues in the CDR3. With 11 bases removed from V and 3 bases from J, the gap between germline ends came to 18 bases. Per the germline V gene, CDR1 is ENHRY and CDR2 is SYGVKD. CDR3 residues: CAFSESFRTDTQYF. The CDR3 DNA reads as TGTGCCTTCTCGGAGTCCTTTAGGACAGATACGCAGTATTTT.

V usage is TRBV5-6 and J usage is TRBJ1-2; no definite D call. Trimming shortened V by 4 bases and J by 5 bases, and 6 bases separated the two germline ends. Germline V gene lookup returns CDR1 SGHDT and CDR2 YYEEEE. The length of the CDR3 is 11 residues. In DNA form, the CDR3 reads TGTGCCAGCAGCCGAGAGTATGGCTACACCTTC. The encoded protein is CASSREYGYTF.

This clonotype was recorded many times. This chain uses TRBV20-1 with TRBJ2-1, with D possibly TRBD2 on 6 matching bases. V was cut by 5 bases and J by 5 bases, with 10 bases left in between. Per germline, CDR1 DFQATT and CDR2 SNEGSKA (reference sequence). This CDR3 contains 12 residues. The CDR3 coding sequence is TGCAGTGCTCCGCGGGACCACAATGAGCAGTTCTTC. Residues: CSAPRDHNEQFF.

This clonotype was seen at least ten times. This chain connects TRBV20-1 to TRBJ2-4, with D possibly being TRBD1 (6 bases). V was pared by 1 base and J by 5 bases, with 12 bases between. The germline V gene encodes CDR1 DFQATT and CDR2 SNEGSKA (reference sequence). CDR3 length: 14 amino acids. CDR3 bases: TGCAGTGCTAGAGCCGGGGACACAGAAAACATTCAGTACTTC. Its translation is CSARAGDTENIQYF.

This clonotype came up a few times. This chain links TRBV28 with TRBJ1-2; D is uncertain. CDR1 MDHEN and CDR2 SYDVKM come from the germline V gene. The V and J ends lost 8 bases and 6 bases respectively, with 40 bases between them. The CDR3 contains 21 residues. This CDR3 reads CASAFGFVFDPEQVRSNGYTF. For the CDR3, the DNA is TGTGCCAGCGCCTTCGGTTTTGTCTTTGACCCCGAGCAAGTCCGGAGTAATGGCTACACCTTC.

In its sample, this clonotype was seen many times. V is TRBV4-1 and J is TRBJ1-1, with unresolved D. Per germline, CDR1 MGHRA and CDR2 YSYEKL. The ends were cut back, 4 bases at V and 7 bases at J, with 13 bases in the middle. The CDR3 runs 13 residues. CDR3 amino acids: CASSRISYGEAFF. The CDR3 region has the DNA TGCGCCAGCAGCCGTATCTCTTACGGTGAAGCTTTCTTT.

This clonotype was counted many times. The CDR3 sequence is CASNPAPNTGELFF. CDR3 DNA: TGTGCCAGCAACCCGGCCCCGAACACCGGGGAGCTGTTTTTT. The V and J genes are TRBV5-4 and TRBJ2-2; D is unresolved. This CDR3 has 14 amino acids. Per the germline V gene, CDR1 is SGHNT and CDR2 is YYREEE (reference sequence). V was trimmed by 6 bases and J by 0 bases, leaving 9 bases between them.

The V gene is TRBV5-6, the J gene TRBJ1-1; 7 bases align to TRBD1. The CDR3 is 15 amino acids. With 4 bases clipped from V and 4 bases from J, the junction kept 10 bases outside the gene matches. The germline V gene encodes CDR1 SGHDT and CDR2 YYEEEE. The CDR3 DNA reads TGTGCCAGCAGCAATATACGCGCAGGGGGCACTGAAGCTTTCTTT. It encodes CASSNIRAGGTEAFF.

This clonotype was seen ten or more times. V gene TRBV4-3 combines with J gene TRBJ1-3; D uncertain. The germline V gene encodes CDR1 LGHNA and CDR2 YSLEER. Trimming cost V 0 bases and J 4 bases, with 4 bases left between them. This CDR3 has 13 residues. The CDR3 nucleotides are TGCGCCAGCAGCCAAGATCGGGGAAACACCATATATTTT. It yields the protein CASSQDRGNTIYF.

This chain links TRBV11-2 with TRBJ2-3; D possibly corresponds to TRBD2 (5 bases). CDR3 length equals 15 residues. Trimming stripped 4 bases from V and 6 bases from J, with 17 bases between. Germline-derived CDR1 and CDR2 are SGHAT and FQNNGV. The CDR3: CASSSQRSLADTQYF. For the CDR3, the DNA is TGTGCCAGCAGCTCCCAGAGGTCGCTAGCCGATACGCAGTATTTT.

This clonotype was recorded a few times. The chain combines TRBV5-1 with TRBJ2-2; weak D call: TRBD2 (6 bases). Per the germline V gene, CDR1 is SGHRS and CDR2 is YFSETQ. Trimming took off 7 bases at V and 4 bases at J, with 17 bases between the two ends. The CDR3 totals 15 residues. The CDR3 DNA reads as TGCGCCAGCGTCCAAAGCGGGTCTGGCACCGGGGAGCTGTTTTTT. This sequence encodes CASVQSGSGTGELFF.

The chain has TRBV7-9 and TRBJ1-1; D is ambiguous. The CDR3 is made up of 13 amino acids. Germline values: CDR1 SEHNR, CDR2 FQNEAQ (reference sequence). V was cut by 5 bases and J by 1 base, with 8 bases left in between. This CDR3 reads CASSIEENTEAFF. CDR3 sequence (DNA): TGTGCCAGCAGCATCGAGGAGAACACTGAAGCTTTCTTT.

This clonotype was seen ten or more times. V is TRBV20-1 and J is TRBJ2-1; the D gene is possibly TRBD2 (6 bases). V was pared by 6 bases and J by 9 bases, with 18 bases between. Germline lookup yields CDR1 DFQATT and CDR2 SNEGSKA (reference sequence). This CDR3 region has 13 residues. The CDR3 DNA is TGCAGTGCGGGCCCGGCGGGATTGGGTGAGCAGTTCTTC. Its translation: CSAGPAGLGEQFF.